The clone carrying this TCR beta chain has at least ten counts. Its antigen is undetermined. The data were obtained in a study of T cells in Graves' hyperthyroidism and ophthalmopathy. Study results and limitations: A model using 13 V-J features told ophthalmopathy apart from stable hyperthyroidism.

RNA transcripts gave rise to amplified TCR beta CDR3 regions. A first-round RT-PCR of the TCR CDR3 used the HTBI primer set. In TCRdb, the multiplex PCR reads were re-called with MiXCR into one record per CDR3 protein. The repertoire holds about 350,000 distinct CDR3 sequences, more than 11% seen once, with 20% to 25% in the top ten. CDR3 length equals 16 residues. The V end was cut by 0 bases, the J end by 3 bases, with 15 bases between. Germline V CDR1 and CDR2: LNHNV, YYDKDF (reference sequence). Absence of ophthalmopathy progression within 18 months defined stable Graves' hyperthyroidism. The patients, who ranged from 18 to 65 in age, presented with newly diagnosed hyperthyroidism lasting under 2 months. Thyroid ultrasound and orbital computed tomography, with clinical symptoms and serum thyroxine and TRAb, informed diagnoses.

The clonotype comes from a woman aged 25-40 years with Graves' hyperthyroidism. The sequencing sample was made of blood. The chain is built from TRBV15 and TRBJ2-7, with D perhaps matching TRBD1 or TRBD2 (6 bases each). The CDR3 here is CATSRETGAGSYEQYF. CDR3 coding DNA: TGTGCCACCAGCAGAGAGACGGGGGCGGGGAGCTACGAGCAGTACTTC.